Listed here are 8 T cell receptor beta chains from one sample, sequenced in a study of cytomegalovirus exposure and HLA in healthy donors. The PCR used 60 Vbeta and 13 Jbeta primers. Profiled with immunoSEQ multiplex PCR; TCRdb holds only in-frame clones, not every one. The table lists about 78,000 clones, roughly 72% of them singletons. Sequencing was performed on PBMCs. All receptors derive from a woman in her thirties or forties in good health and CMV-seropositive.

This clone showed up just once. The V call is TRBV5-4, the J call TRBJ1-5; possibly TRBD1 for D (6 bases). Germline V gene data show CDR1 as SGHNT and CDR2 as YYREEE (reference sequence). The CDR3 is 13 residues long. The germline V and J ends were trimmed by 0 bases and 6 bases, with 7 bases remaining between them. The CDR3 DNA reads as TGTGCCAGCAGCTTGGAAGGGGGTCAGCCCCAGCATTTT. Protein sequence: CASSLEGGQPQHF. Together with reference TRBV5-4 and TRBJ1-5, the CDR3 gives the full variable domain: ETGVTQSPTHLIKTRGQQVTLRCSSQSGHNTVSWYQQALGQGPQFIFQYYREEENGRGNFPPRFSGLQFPNYSSELNVNALELDDSALYLCASSLEGGQPQHFGDGTRLSIL.

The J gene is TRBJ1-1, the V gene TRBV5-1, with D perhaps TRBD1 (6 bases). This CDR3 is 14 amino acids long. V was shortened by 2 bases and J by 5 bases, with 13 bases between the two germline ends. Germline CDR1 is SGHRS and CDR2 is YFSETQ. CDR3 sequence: CASSLTGFGTEAFF. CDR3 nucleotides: TGCGCCAGCAGCTTAACAGGGTTTGGGACTGAAGCTTTCTTT. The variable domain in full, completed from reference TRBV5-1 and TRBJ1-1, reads KAGVTQTPRYLIKTRGQQVTLSCSPISGHRSVSWYQQTPGQGLQFLFEYFSETQRNKGNFPGRFSGRQFSNSRSEMNVSTLELGDSALYLCASSLTGFGTEAFFGQGTRLTVV.

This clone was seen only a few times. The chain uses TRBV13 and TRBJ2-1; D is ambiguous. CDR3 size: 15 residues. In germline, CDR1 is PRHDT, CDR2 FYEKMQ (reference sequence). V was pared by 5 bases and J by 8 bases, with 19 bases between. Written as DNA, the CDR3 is TGTGCCAGCAGCAATCGGCTCCTTCTACGGGATGAGCAGTTCTTC. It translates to CASSNRLLLRDEQFF.

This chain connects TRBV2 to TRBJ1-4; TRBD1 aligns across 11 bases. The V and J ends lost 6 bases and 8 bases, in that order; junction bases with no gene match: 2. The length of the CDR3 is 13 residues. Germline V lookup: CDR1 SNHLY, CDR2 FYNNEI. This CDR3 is CASSGTGGEKLFF. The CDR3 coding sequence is TGTGCCAGCAGCGGGACAGGGGGGGAAAAACTGTTTTTT.

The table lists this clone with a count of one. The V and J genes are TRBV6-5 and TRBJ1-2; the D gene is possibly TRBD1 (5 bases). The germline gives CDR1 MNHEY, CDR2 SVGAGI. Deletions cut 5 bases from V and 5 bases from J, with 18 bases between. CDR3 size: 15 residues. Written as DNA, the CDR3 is TGTGCCAGCAGTATCTCAGGTGGAGGGGCTTATGGCTACACCTTC. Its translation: CASSISGGGAYGYTF.

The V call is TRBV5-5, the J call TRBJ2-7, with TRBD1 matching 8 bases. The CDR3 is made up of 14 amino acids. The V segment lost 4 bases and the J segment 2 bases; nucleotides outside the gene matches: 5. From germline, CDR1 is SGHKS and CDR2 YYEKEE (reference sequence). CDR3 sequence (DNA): TGTGCCAGCAGCCTGGACAGGGTAACCTACGAGCAGTACTTC. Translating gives CASSLDRVTYEQYF.

CDR3 loop: CASRASGGQETQYF. CDR3 DNA: TGTGCCAGCAGGGCTAGCGGGGGGCAAGAGACCCAGTACTTC. The chain joins TRBV28 to TRBJ2-5; 11 positions match TRBD2. Germline lookup yields CDR1 MDHEN and CDR2 SYDVKM. CDR3 length equals 14 residues. The ends lost 6 bases at V and 2 bases at J; junction bases unmatched: 2.

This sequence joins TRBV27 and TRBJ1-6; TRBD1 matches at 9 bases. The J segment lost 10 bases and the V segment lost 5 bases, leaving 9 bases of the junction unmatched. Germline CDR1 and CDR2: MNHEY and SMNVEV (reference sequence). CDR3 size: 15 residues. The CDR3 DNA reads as TGTGCCAGCAGTCTACATTCCGGACAGGGGTCACCCCTCCACTTT. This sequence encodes CASSLHSGQGSPLHF.